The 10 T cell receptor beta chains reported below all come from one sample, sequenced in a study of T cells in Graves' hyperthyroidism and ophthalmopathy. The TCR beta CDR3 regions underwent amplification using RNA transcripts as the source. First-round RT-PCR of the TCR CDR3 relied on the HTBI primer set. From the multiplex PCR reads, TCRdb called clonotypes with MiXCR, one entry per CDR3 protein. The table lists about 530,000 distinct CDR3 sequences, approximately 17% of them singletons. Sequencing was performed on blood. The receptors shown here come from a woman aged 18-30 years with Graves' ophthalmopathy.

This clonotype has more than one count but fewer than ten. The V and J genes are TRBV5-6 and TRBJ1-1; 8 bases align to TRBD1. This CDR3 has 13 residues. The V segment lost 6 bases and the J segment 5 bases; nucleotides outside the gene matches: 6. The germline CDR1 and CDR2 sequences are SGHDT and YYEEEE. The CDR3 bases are TGTGCCAGCATGCGGACAGGGATAACTGAAGCTTTCTTT. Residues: CASMRTGITEAFF.

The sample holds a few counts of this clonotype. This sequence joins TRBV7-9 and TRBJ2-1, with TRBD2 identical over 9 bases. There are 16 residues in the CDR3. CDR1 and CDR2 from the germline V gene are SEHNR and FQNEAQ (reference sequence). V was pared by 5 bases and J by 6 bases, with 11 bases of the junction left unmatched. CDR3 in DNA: TGTGCCAGCAGCCCTCCGGGACTAGCCCCGATCAATGAGCAGTTCTTC. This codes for CASSPPGLAPINEQFF.

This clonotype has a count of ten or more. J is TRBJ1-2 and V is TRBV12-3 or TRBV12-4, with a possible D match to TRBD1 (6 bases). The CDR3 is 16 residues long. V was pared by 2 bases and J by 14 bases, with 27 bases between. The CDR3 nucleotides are TGTGCCAGCAGTTTATACCCAGGGGACCGTATGGCTACAATGACCTTC. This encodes CASSLYPGDRMATMTF.

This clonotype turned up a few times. CDR3 DNA sequence: TGTGCCAGCAGTTCTGGACGGAACAATGAGCAGTTCTTC. Encoded protein: CASSSGRNNEQFF. The gene calls are TRBV2 and TRBJ2-1; D gene uncertain. The CDR3 spans 13 residues. Germline-derived CDR1 and CDR2 are SNHLY and FYNNEI. Trimming cost V 5 bases and J 5 bases, with 10 bases left between them.

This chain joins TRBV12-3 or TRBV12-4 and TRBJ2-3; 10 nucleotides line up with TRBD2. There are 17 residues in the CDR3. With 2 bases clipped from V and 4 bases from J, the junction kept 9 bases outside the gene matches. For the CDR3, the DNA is TGTGCCAGCAGTTTATGGCTTGCTAGCGGGGGACCAGATACGCAGTATTTT. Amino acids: CASSLWLASGGPDTQYF.

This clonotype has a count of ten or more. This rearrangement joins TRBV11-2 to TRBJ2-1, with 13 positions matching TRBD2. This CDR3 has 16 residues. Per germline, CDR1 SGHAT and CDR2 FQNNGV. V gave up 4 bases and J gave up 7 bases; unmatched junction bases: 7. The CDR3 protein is CASSSDWGLAGNEQFF. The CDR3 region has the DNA TGTGCCAGCAGCTCAGATTGGGGACTAGCGGGGAATGAGCAGTTCTTC.

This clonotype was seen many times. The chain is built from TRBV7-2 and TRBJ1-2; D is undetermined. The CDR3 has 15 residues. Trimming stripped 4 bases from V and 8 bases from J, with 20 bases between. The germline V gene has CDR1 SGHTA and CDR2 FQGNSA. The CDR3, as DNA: TGTGCCAGCAGCTCAGGACGGACGGCCGCGGGGGGCTACACCTTC. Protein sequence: CASSSGRTAAGGYTF.

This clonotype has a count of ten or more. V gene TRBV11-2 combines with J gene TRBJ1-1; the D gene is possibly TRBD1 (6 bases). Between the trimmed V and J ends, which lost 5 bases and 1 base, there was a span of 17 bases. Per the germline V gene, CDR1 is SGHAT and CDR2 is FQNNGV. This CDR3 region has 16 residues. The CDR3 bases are TGTGCCAGCAGCAAGGGGGGGATCGTGCGGAACACTGAAGCTTTCTTT. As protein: CASSKGGIVRNTEAFF.

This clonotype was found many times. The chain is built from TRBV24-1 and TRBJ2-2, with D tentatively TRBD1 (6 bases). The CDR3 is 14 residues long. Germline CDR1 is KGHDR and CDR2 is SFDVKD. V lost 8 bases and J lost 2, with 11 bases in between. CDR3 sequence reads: CATKGGQNTGELFF. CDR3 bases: TGTGCCACCAAAGGGGGTCAAAACACCGGGGAGCTGTTTTTT.

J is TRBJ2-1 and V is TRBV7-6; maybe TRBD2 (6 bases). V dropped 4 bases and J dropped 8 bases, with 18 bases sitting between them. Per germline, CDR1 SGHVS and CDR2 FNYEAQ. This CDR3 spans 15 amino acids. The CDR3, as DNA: TGTGCCAGCAGCTGGAGCGCCCTGGGGGAGGATGAGCAGTTCTTC. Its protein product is CASSWSALGEDEQFF.